The entry that follows covers one T cell receptor beta chain sequence. The sample belongs to a study of OX40 agonist ivuxolimab in advanced cancers. In germline, CDR1 is SGDLS, CDR2 YYNGEE. The CDR3 spans 15 residues. Trimming took 3 bases from V and 4 from J, leaving 14 bases between them. TCRdb's copy holds only in-frame clones and misses some; the assay was immunoSEQ multiplex PCR. This table holds tens of thousands of clones, 75% to 90% found once. The receptor's source is an adult with an advanced solid tumor such as melanoma, head and neck, liver or kidney cancer. The V and J genes are TRBV9 and TRBJ1-3, with TRBD1 as a possible D gene (5 bases). The sequencing here drew on CD4+ or CD8+ T cells sorted from blood, taken in a trial of the OX40 agonist ivuxolimab. CDR3 sequence: CASSDPGGTGNTIYF. The CDR3 DNA reads TGTGCCAGCAGCGATCCCGGAGGGACGGGAAACACCATATATTTT.